The 32 T cell receptor beta chains presented below share a single source sample, sequenced in a study of T cells after yellow fever vaccination. One entry per CDR3 protein results from TCRdb running MiXCR on the 5' RACE reads. This table has 100,000 to 150,000 distinct CDR3 sequences, 8.9% appearing once. The source was CD8+ T cells sorted from PBMCs, collected on the day of the yellow fever booster vaccination. The receptors come from a man aged 18-30 years who received the YFV17D yellow fever vaccine.

The rearrangement links TRBV4-1 to TRBJ1-2; possibly TRBD1 for D (5 bases). Trimming pared 0 bases from V and 4 bases from J, leaving 15 bases between. Per germline, CDR1 MGHRA and CDR2 YSYEKL. The length of the CDR3 is 16 residues. The CDR3 bases are TGCGCCAGCAGCCAAGATCAGGTCAGGGAGGGCTATGGCTACACCTTC. Protein sequence: CASSQDQVREGYGYTF.

This clonotype has only a few counts. This chain uses TRBV7-9 with TRBJ1-1; 9 bases are a match to TRBD1. V lost 8 bases and J lost 6; bases outside the gene matches: 10. CDR1 SEHNR and CDR2 FQNEAQ come from the germline V gene (reference sequence). The CDR3 has 14 amino acids. The CDR3 bases are TGTGCCAGCGAGGGGGGACAGGGAAGATCTGAAGCTTTCTTT. This codes for CASEGGQGRSEAFF. The full variable domain, rest sourced from reference TRBV7-9 and TRBJ1-1, is DTGVSQNPRHKITKRGQNVTFRCDPISEHNRLYWYRQTLGQGPEFLTYFQNEAQLEKSRLLSDRFSAERPKGSFSTLEIQRTEQGDSAMYLCASEGGQGRSEAFFGQGTRLTVV.

The chain uses TRBV6-6 and TRBJ1-1; 8 nucleotides align to TRBD1. The CDR3 contains 12 residues. Germline CDR1 is MNHNY and CDR2 is SVGAGI (reference sequence). After removal of 7 bases from V and 9 bases from J, the junction contained 7 bases not matched to a gene. Here the CDR3 reads CASTQWDRQAFF. For the CDR3, the DNA is TGTGCCAGCACCCAGTGGGACAGGCAAGCTTTCTTT.

This clonotype was observed a few times. The chain has TRBV5-1 and TRBJ1-1; no clear D gene. Germline CDR1 and CDR2: SGHRS and YFSETQ. V dropped 6 bases and J dropped 3 bases, with 15 bases sitting between them. This CDR3 has 14 amino acids. This CDR3 reads CASKAWVSDTEAFF. The CDR3, as DNA: TGCGCCAGCAAGGCGTGGGTCTCGGACACTGAAGCTTTCTTT.

This rearrangement joins TRBV25-1 to TRBJ2-7; D might be TRBD2 (7 bases). V was pared by 4 bases and J by 0 bases, with 13 bases between. The length of the CDR3 is 15 residues. Looked up from germline, CDR1 is MGHDK and CDR2 is SYGVNS. The CDR3 reads CASSASAGASYEQYF. CDR3 bases: TGTGCCAGCAGTGCATCCGCGGGGGCCTCCTACGAGCAGTACTTC.

This clonotype was found a few times. This chain joins TRBV5-4 and TRBJ1-2, with D unresolved. The CDR3 loop spans 15 amino acids. From germline, CDR1 is SGHNT and CDR2 YYREEE (reference sequence). Trimming took 1 base from V and 8 from J, leaving 18 bases between them. In nucleotides, the CDR3 is TGTGCCAGCAGCTTGATGCTCGAGAGTATCAGGGGCTACACCTTC. This encodes CASSLMLESIRGYTF.

The chain has TRBV7-2 and TRBJ1-1, with D unclear. CDR3 size: 17 residues. V lost 1 base, J lost 0 bases, and 15 bases lay in between. Germline loops: CDR1 SGHTA, CDR2 FQGNSA. CDR3 in DNA: TGTGCCAGCAGCTTAGTAGTGGGCGCGGGTGTGAACACTGAAGCTTTCTTT. This translates into CASSLVVGAGVNTEAFF.

This sequence joins TRBV9 and TRBJ2-7, with 9 positions matching TRBD1. The trim removed 4 bases at V and 0 bases at J, leaving 5 bases unmatched. Looked up from germline, CDR1 is SGDLS and CDR2 is YYNGEE. This CDR3 contains 15 residues. CDR3 region: CASSYGTGNSYEQYF. In nucleotides, the CDR3 is TGTGCCAGCAGCTACGGGACAGGGAACTCCTACGAGCAGTACTTC.

This clonotype has a handful of counts. This chain connects TRBV7-2 to TRBJ2-5, with 9 bases aligning to TRBD2. The germline gives CDR1 SGHTA, CDR2 FQGNSA. CDR3 size: 14 residues. V lost 3 bases, J lost 3 bases, and 2 bases stayed unmatched. CDR3 nucleotides: TGTGCCAGCAGCTTGAGACTAGCGGAAGAGACCCAGTACTTC. Its protein is CASSLRLAEETQYF.

The chain uses TRBV7-2 and TRBJ2-7; D is unclear. This CDR3 is 11 amino acids long. Trimming shortened V by 2 bases and J by 4 bases, and 3 bases separated the two germline ends. Germline assignment: CDR1 SGHTA and CDR2 FQGNSA. CDR3 residues: CASSLMYEQYF. For the CDR3, the DNA is TGTGCCAGCAGCTTAATGTACGAGCAGTACTTC.

This clonotype was seen a handful of times. The V and J genes are TRBV7-9 and TRBJ1-2; possibly TRBD1 for D (6 bases). CDR1 SEHNR and CDR2 FQNEAQ come from the germline V gene (reference sequence). This CDR3 has 15 amino acids. Trimming cost V 4 bases and J 2 bases, with 14 bases left between them. The CDR3 nucleotides read TGTGCCAGCAGCTCCGCGGGAACAGGGAACTATGGCTACACCTTC. It yields the protein CASSSAGTGNYGYTF.

The chain carries TRBV7-8 and TRBJ1-2, with D hard to call. This CDR3 is 16 amino acids long. Germline V gene sequence: CDR1 SGHVS, CDR2 FQNEAQ. The V end was cut by 1 base, the J end by 0 bases, with 12 bases between. Written as DNA, the CDR3 is TGTGCCAGCAGCTTAGAGTCGCCAGGCTCTAACTATGGCTACACCTTC. Its translation is CASSLESPGSNYGYTF.

This clonotype was found a few times. This rearrangement joins TRBV5-6 to TRBJ2-7, with TRBD1 matching 8 bases. Germline V gene sequence: CDR1 SGHDT, CDR2 YYEEEE. With V trimmed by 2 bases and J by 6 bases, 1 base remained unmatched. The CDR3 totals 12 residues. CDR3 region: CASSFRGPEQYV. CDR3 DNA sequence: TGTGCCAGCAGCTTCAGGGGGCCCGAGCAGTACGTC.

This clonotype has a handful of counts. This rearrangement joins TRBV7-9 to TRBJ2-5; 9 bases line up with TRBD1. J gave up 5 bases and V 5 bases, and 6 bases lay outside the gene matches. CDR3 length: 14 amino acids. Germline CDR1 is SEHNR and CDR2 is FQNEAQ (reference sequence). Here the CDR3 DNA reads TGTGCCAGCAGCACACAGGGGGCGCGGGAGACCCAGTACTTC. This gives the protein CASSTQGARETQYF.

This clonotype was picked up many times. The rearrangement links TRBV3-1 to TRBJ2-4; D might be TRBD2 (5 bases). Germline V gives CDR1 LGHDT, CDR2 YNNKEL (reference sequence). CDR3 length equals 15 residues. The V and J ends lost 4 bases and 6 bases respectively, with 16 bases between them. CDR3 sequence reads: CASSPRWETRNIQYF. The DNA of the CDR3 is TGTGCCAGCAGCCCAAGGTGGGAGACGAGAAACATTCAGTACTTC.

This clonotype was picked up many times. V gene TRBV4-1 combines with J gene TRBJ2-4; no definite D call. Germline CDR1 and CDR2: MGHRA and YSYEKL. CDR3 length equals 15 residues. V lost 1 base and J 8 bases, leaving 15 bases between the germline ends. CDR3 in DNA: TGCGCCAGCAGCCAAGGCCTCCGCCGTAATGACATTCAGTACTTC. This encodes CASSQGLRRNDIQYF.

This clonotype was recorded once. The chain links TRBV6-5 to TRBJ2-2; D is unclear. Trimming took off 2 bases at V and 7 bases at J, with 8 bases between the two ends. The V gene's germline CDR1 is MNHEY and CDR2 SVGAGI. The CDR3 contains 13 residues. The CDR3 DNA is TGTGCCAGCAGTTACCCCGTTGGCGGGGAGCTGTTTTTT. Amino acids: CASSYPVGGELFF.

This clonotype was counted between two and nine times. The chain couples TRBV4-3 to TRBJ1-1, with no clear D. This CDR3 contains 15 residues. Trimming took 3 bases from V and 5 from J, leaving 16 bases between them. Per germline, CDR1 LGHNA and CDR2 YSLEER. In DNA form, the CDR3 reads TGCGCCAGCAGCCAGTACGGTCGAAGTACAACTGAAGCTTTCTTT. This sequence encodes CASSQYGRSTTEAFF.

There are a few counts of this clonotype. The gene calls are TRBV27 and TRBJ2-7, with D hard to call. CDR3 length: 14 residues. The V end lost 3 bases, the J end lost 2 bases, and 11 bases lay between the germline ends. CDR1 MNHEY and CDR2 SMNVEV come from the germline V gene (reference sequence). CDR3 sequence (DNA): TGTGCCAGCAGTTTTGTGGGCGGAACCTACGAGCAGTACTTC. This sequence encodes CASSFVGGTYEQYF.

V and J are TRBV7-6 and TRBJ2-1, with 8 bases that match TRBD1. The CDR3 extends over 12 amino acids. The germline CDR1 and CDR2 sequences are SGHVS and FNYEAQ. With V trimmed by 5 bases and J by 12 bases, 6 bases remained unmatched. As DNA, the CDR3 is TGTGCCAGCAGCCGGACAGGGTATGGGCAGTTCTTC. Protein: CASSRTGYGQFF.

This clonotype came up a few times. This chain joins TRBV6-1 and TRBJ1-1; 9 nucleotides align to TRBD1. V trimming: 6 bases; J trimming: 3 bases; junction bases outside the gene matches: 2. CDR1 is MNHNS, CDR2 SASEGT, per germline. The CDR3 sequence is 13 residues long. DNA of the CDR3: TGTGCCAGCAGGACAGGGGGTTACACTGAAGCTTTCTTT. Translation gives CASRTGGYTEAFF.

The chain carries TRBV4-3 and TRBJ1-6, with D possibly matching TRBD1 (5 bases). The CDR3 runs 13 residues. Germline-derived CDR1 and CDR2 are LGHNA and YSLEER. V lost 4 bases and J 7 bases, leaving 8 bases between the germline ends. The CDR3 region has the DNA TGCGCCAGCAGCCCCCGACAGAATTCACCCCTCCACTTT. It encodes CASSPRQNSPLHF.

This clonotype turned up a few times. This chain links TRBV5-1 with TRBJ1-2; a possible D gene is TRBD1 (6 bases). Germline V gene data show CDR1 as SGHRS and CDR2 as YFSETQ. V dropped 4 bases and J dropped 2 bases, with 12 bases sitting between them. The CDR3 has 14 amino acids. DNA of the CDR3: TGCGCCAGCAGCGATCTGAGGGGGAACTATGGCTACACCTTC. This encodes CASSDLRGNYGYTF.

The gene calls are TRBV12-3 or TRBV12-4 and TRBJ2-5; TRBD1 aligns across 9 bases. Trimming cost V 5 bases and J 5 bases; bases outside gene matches: 9. The CDR3 extends over 15 amino acids. The CDR3 protein is CASSRVGQGGETQYF. The DNA of the CDR3 is TGTGCCAGCAGTCGCGTGGGACAGGGAGGGGAGACCCAGTACTTC.

This clonotype showed up many times. The V gene is TRBV5-1, the J gene TRBJ1-1; D is undetermined. Trimming left V 1 base short and J 4 bases short, with 8 bases between. This CDR3 is built from 13 residues. Germline loops: CDR1 SGHRS, CDR2 YFSETQ. The CDR3 bases are TGCGCCAGCAGCTTGACAAGAAGCACTGAAGCTTTCTTT. Residues: CASSLTRSTEAFF.

This clonotype has only a few counts. V and J are TRBV6-5 and TRBJ1-6; D remains unclear. CDR3 length equals 14 residues. With 1 base removed from V and 13 bases from J, the gap between germline ends came to 14 bases. The germline V gene has CDR1 MNHEY and CDR2 SVGAGI. The CDR3 spells CASSYFRTIHPLHF. CDR3 DNA sequence: TGTGCCAGCAGTTACTTTCGGACGATTCACCCCCTCCACTTT.

CDR3 loop: CASSLAGTRTWGDQYF. The CDR3 DNA reads as TGTGCCAGCAGCTTAGCCGGGACTCGAACCTGGGGGGACCAGTACTTC. V usage is TRBV7-2 and J usage is TRBJ2-5; a weak D match, TRBD2 (6 bases). The germline gives CDR1 SGHTA, CDR2 FQGNSA. Trimming took 0 bases from V and 10 from J, leaving 21 bases between them. This CDR3 comprises 16 residues.

This clonotype has more than one count but fewer than ten. The CDR3 is CASRPTQFF. The CDR3 coding sequence is TGTGCCAGTCGCCCCACGCAGTTCTTC. V gene TRBV19 combines with J gene TRBJ2-1, with D uncertain. The length of the CDR3 is 9 residues. Germline V lookup: CDR1 LNHDA, CDR2 SQIVND (reference sequence). V was pared by 8 bases and J by 12 bases, with 8 bases between.

The chain combines TRBV5-1 with TRBJ1-2; 7 bases are shared with TRBD1. The CDR3 runs 14 residues. V gave up 2 bases and J gave up 7 bases; unmatched junction bases: 8. Germline assignment: CDR1 SGHRS and CDR2 YFSETQ. The CDR3 sequence: CASSFSEGAAGYTF. The CDR3 region has the DNA TGCGCCAGCAGCTTTTCTGAGGGGGCAGCTGGCTACACCTTC.

This chain uses TRBV7-9 with TRBJ2-3; no firm D call. Germline-derived CDR1 and CDR2 are SEHNR and FQNEAQ (reference sequence). Trimming pared 6 bases from V and 6 bases from J, leaving 7 bases between. The CDR3 loop spans 11 amino acids. In DNA, the CDR3 is TGTGCCAGCAGGGCCCCGGATACGCAGTATTTT. Protein sequence: CASRAPDTQYF.

This clonotype has at least ten counts. This chain uses TRBV6-7 with TRBJ2-2, with D perhaps TRBD2 (6 bases). TRBV6-7 is known as an ORF, though its function is uncertain. The germline V and J ends were trimmed by 2 bases and 5 bases, with 9 bases remaining between them. This CDR3 comprises 14 residues. The CDR3 reads CASSYTGETGELFF. CDR3 sequence (DNA): TGTGCCAGCAGTTACACGGGGGAGACCGGGGAGCTGTTTTTT.

This clonotype was detected once. CDR3 amino acids: CATSGRGRITDTQYF. CDR3 bases: TGTGCCACCAGCGGGCGGGGACGGATCACAGATACGCAGTATTTT. The V call is TRBV15, the J call TRBJ2-3; tentative D call: TRBD2 (6 bases). V lost 5 bases, J lost 2 bases, and 14 bases lay in between. The V gene's germline CDR1 is LNHNV and CDR2 YYDKDF (reference sequence). CDR3 length: 15 residues.